This paragraph covers one T cell receptor (beta chain) sequence. Trimming cost V 4 bases and J 1 base, with 11 bases left between them. Germline CDR1 MNHEY, CDR2 SMNVEV (reference sequence). The CDR3 has 14 amino acids. The data were obtained in a study of T cell changes during pregnancy in multiple sclerosis. Using immunoSEQ multiplex PCR, the repertoire was profiled, and TCRdb retains in-frame clones only, with some absent. The sample comprises 70,000 or so clones, approximately 92% of which are singletons, and roughly 2% rests with the top ten. Sequenced here: peripheral blood, sampled in the third trimester of pregnancy. The V call is TRBV27, the J call TRBJ2-7; a possible D gene is TRBD1 (6 bases). This TCR derives from a female donor in good health, enrolled as a control in a pregnancy study. The CDR3 spells CASSSGVPSYEQYF. CDR3 DNA: TGTGCCAGCAGTTCAGGGGTACCATCCTACGAGCAGTACTTC.